A single sample is the source of the 27 T cell receptor beta chains below, sequenced in a study of blood T cell repertoires in COVID-19. Libraries were prepared by immunoSEQ multiplex PCR; TCRdb keeps only in-frame clonotypes and omits some of them. Of some 250,000 clones listed, approximately 91% were seen once; the top ten hold roughly 2%. The material sequenced was PBMCs or T cells enriched from blood (not recorded which). The source is a woman aged 40 to 50 with acute COVID-19.

This chain joins TRBV24-1 and TRBJ2-1, with 7 bases that match TRBD1. V trimming: 9 bases; J trimming: 10 bases; junction bases outside the gene matches: 14. CDR3 length: 14 amino acids. Germline V CDR1 and CDR2: KGHDR, SFDVKD. The DNA for the CDR3 is TGTGCCACCTCCATGGGGCAGGGGGTTCCAGAGCAGTTCTTC. Translated: CATSMGQGVPEQFF.

This chain uses TRBV19 with TRBJ1-5; no definite D call. Germline lookup yields CDR1 LNHDA and CDR2 SQIVND (reference sequence). The V end lost 3 bases, the J end lost 7 bases, and 10 bases lay between the germline ends. The CDR3 has 13 residues. DNA of the CDR3: TGTGCCAGTAGTATTGGAGAGGGACAGCCCCAGCATTTT. This gives the protein CASSIGEGQPQHF.

This clone was detected a few times. The rearrangement links TRBV5-1 to TRBJ1-1; weak D call: TRBD1 (6 bases). The CDR3 covers 14 residues. V lost 4 bases and J lost 1, with 11 bases in between. The germline V gene has CDR1 SGHRS and CDR2 YFSETQ. CDR3 sequence (DNA): TGCGCCAGCAGCCCCGGGACAACGAACACTGAAGCTTTCTTT. Translating gives CASSPGTTNTEAFF.

The V call is TRBV6-5, the J call TRBJ2-3; the D is unclear. Germline values: CDR1 MNHEY, CDR2 SVGAGI. The CDR3 runs 12 residues. The germline V and J ends were trimmed by 4 bases and 5 bases, with 7 bases remaining between them. The CDR3 reads CASSLQEDTQYF. The DNA for the CDR3 is TGTGCCAGCAGTTTACAAGAAGATACGCAGTATTTT.

The genes are TRBV7-9 and TRBJ2-7; the D gene is possibly TRBD2 (6 bases). This CDR3 spans 16 amino acids. V was pared by 5 bases and J by 1 base, with 18 bases between. The germline V gene encodes CDR1 SEHNR and CDR2 FQNEAQ (reference sequence). The chain's CDR3 is CASSPNQFRGSYEQYF. The CDR3 DNA reads as TGTGCCAGCAGCCCGAATCAATTCCGGGGGTCCTACGAGCAGTACTTC.

The V call is TRBV7-9, the J call TRBJ2-7; D is possibly TRBD2 (6 bases). CDR1 is SEHNR, CDR2 FQNEAQ, per germline (reference sequence). The CDR3 length is 13 residues. Trimming pared 5 bases from V and 0 bases from J, leaving 8 bases between. In nucleotides, the CDR3 is TGTGCCAGCAGCCGGGAGAGCTCCTACGAGCAGTACTTC. This encodes CASSRESSYEQYF.

V usage is TRBV27 and J usage is TRBJ1-5, with TRBD1 as a possible D gene (6 bases). CDR1 and CDR2 (germline): MNHEY, SMNVEV (reference sequence). CDR3 length: 15 amino acids. V was shortened by 3 bases and J by 3 bases, with 12 bases between the two germline ends. The CDR3 spells CASSLVYRANQPQHF. The CDR3 coding sequence is TGTGCCAGCAGTTTGGTCTACAGGGCCAATCAGCCCCAGCATTTT.

The gene calls are TRBV18 and TRBJ1-6, with D perhaps TRBD1 (5 bases). The CDR3 consists of 16 residues. CDR1 KGHSH and CDR2 LQKENI come from the germline V gene. Trimming cost V 2 bases and J 5 bases, with 13 bases left between them. Written as DNA, the CDR3 is TGTGCCAGCTCACCAGTCAGGGTTTCTGATAATTCACCCCTCCACTTT. The encoded protein is CASSPVRVSDNSPLHF.

V usage is TRBV28 and J usage is TRBJ1-2; D possibly corresponds to TRBD1 (5 bases). V was clipped by 2 bases and J by 6 bases, with 13 bases between them. The germline CDR1 and CDR2 sequences are MDHEN and SYDVKM. The CDR3 totals 14 residues. The CDR3 DNA follows: TGTGCCAGCAGTTTACAGGGCTTCCGAGATGGCTACACCTTC. Amino acids: CASSLQGFRDGYTF.

This chain joins TRBV20-1 and TRBJ1-1, with a weak D call TRBD1 (5 bases). V was shortened by 3 bases and J by 4 bases, with 6 bases between the two germline ends. This CDR3 contains 11 residues. Germline V gives CDR1 DFQATT, CDR2 SNEGSKA (reference sequence). The CDR3 loop is CSASQGTEAFF. CDR3 DNA: TGCAGTGCTAGTCAGGGCACTGAAGCTTTCTTT.

The chain uses TRBV10-3 and TRBJ1-5; TRBD1 matches 7 bases. Germline V gives CDR1 ENHRY, CDR2 SYGVKD. This CDR3 spans 13 amino acids. The V segment lost 8 bases and the J segment 0 bases; nucleotides outside the gene matches: 1. The CDR3: CAIGDSSNQPQHF. CDR3 DNA sequence: TGTGCCATCGGGGACAGTAGCAATCAGCCCCAGCATTTT.

This chain joins TRBV5-4 and TRBJ2-7, with 11 bases aligning to TRBD1. V gave up 3 bases and J gave up 2 bases; unmatched junction bases: 4. The CDR3 has 15 amino acids. CDR1 and CDR2 (germline): SGHNT, YYREEE (reference sequence). CDR3 nucleotides: TGTGCCAGCAGCTCACCGGGACAGGGGGCCTACGAGCAGTACTTC. As protein: CASSSPGQGAYEQYF.

V is TRBV29-1 and J is TRBJ1-1, with a weak D call TRBD1 (5 bases). The CDR3 consists of 11 residues. With 4 bases removed from V and 7 bases from J, the gap between germline ends came to 10 bases. The germline V gene has CDR1 SQVTM and CDR2 ANQGSEA. The CDR3 DNA follows: TGCAGCGTTGGGGGCCCTGGTGAAGCTTTCTTT. It specifies CSVGGPGEAFF.

The chain is built from TRBV3-1 (or the pseudogene TRBV3-2) and TRBJ2-2; 8 nucleotides match TRBD2. Germline CDR1 and CDR2: LGHDT and YNNKEL (reference sequence). The CDR3 sequence is 17 residues long. The ends lost 3 bases at V and 6 bases at J; junction bases unmatched: 12. The CDR3 spells CASSHLSLAGGAGELFF. For the CDR3, the DNA is TGTGCCAGCAGCCATCTATCTCTAGCGGGCGGCGCCGGGGAGCTGTTTTTT.

The chain combines TRBV10-3 with TRBJ2-2; 8 bases map to TRBD2. CDR3 length equals 14 residues. The V and J ends lost 8 bases and 5 bases, in that order; junction bases with no gene match: 7. Germline V CDR1 and CDR2: ENHRY, SYGVKD. The CDR3 DNA reads TGTGCCATCCAGGAGCGGGAGAGGACCGGGGAGCTGTTTTTT. Protein product: CAIQERERTGELFF.

This clone has only one observation. The V gene is TRBV7-2, the J gene TRBJ2-5; D uncertain. Germline values: CDR1 SGHTA, CDR2 FQGNSA. There are 13 residues in the CDR3. V was trimmed by 1 base and J by 5 bases, leaving 8 bases between them. The CDR3 DNA is TGTGCCAGCAGCTTAGTGTTCAGGGAGACCCAGTACTTC. It is translated as CASSLVFRETQYF.

V and J are TRBV7-8 and TRBJ2-7; D is perhaps TRBD1 (6 bases). V was clipped by 3 bases and J by 5 bases, with 14 bases between them. Per germline, CDR1 SGHVS and CDR2 FQNEAQ. This CDR3 spans 14 amino acids. CDR3 sequence reads: CASSFGTLNHEQYF. CDR3 DNA sequence: TGTGCCAGCAGCTTCGGGACATTGAACCACGAGCAGTACTTC.

This clone appeared a single time. The gene calls are TRBV12-3 or TRBV12-4 and TRBJ2-1, with D unresolved. This CDR3 has 12 amino acids. Deletions cut 7 bases from V and 6 bases from J, with 10 bases between. The CDR3 loop is CASNRRGNEQFF. The CDR3 DNA reads as TGTGCCAGCAACCGACGCGGCAATGAGCAGTTCTTC.

The gene calls are TRBV6-6 and TRBJ2-7; 8 bases are a match to TRBD2. The J segment lost 5 bases and the V segment lost 6 bases, leaving 9 bases of the junction unmatched. CDR1 is MNHNY, CDR2 SVGAGI, per germline (reference sequence). This CDR3 has 14 residues. The CDR3 DNA follows: TGTGCCAGCAGCCCCCCGGGGGGGCCGCACGAGCAGTACTTC. Residues: CASSPPGGPHEQYF.

This sequence joins TRBV12-3 or TRBV12-4 and TRBJ1-1; 7 bases line up with TRBD1. CDR3 length equals 13 residues. Losses at the gene ends were 6 bases for V and 3 bases for J; bases not matched to a gene: 4. In DNA form, the CDR3 reads TGTGCCAGCAGGCAGGGGGTAGACACTGAAGCTTTCTTT. This gives the protein CASRQGVDTEAFF.

The rearrangement links TRBV27 to TRBJ2-5; possible D gene TRBD2, 6 bases. The CDR3 spans 14 residues. CDR1 and CDR2 (germline): MNHEY, SMNVEV (reference sequence). Trimming removed 6 bases at V and 5 bases at J, with 16 bases between. CDR3 in amino acids: CASRITGLGETQYF. CDR3 bases: TGTGCCAGCAGGATCACGGGACTGGGGGAGACCCAGTACTTC.

A few counts support this clone. The gene calls are TRBV12-5 and TRBJ2-7; 8 bases match TRBD2. The trim removed 0 bases at V and 5 bases at J, leaving 9 bases unmatched. The CDR3 totals 16 residues. The germline CDR1 and CDR2 sequences are LGHNT and FRNRAP. CDR3 region: CASGLVRSGIVDEQYF. The CDR3 bases are TGTGCTAGTGGTTTGGTTCGTAGCGGGATCGTGGACGAGCAGTACTTC. Complete variable domain (other parts from reference TRBV12-5 and TRBJ2-7): DARVTQTPRHKVTEMGQEVTMRCQPILGHNTVFWYRQTMMQGLELLAYFRNRAPLDDSGMPKDRFSAEMPDATLATLKIQPSEPRDSAVYFCASGLVRSGIVDEQYFGPGTRLTVT.

The chain uses TRBV2 and TRBJ1-2, with TRBD1 identical over 9 bases. Germline assignment: CDR1 SNHLY and CDR2 FYNNEI. The CDR3 covers 18 residues. The V segment lost 1 base and the J segment 2 bases; nucleotides outside the gene matches: 11. The CDR3 sequence is CASSEGSRRTGGNYGYTF. The CDR3 DNA follows: TGTGCCAGCAGTGAAGGGTCCCGTAGAACAGGGGGCAACTATGGCTACACCTTC.

The J gene is TRBJ2-1, the V gene TRBV9; 8 positions match TRBD1. The ends lost 0 bases at V and 8 bases at J; junction bases unmatched: 13. Germline loops: CDR1 SGDLS, CDR2 YYNGEE. This CDR3 has 17 residues. In nucleotides, the CDR3 is TGTGCCAGCAGCGTAGGTCAGGGGGCCTTAGTCTTCGATGAGCAGTTCTTC. This encodes CASSVGQGALVFDEQFF.

The chain carries TRBV7-9 and TRBJ1-4, with 9 positions matching TRBD1. The trim removed 10 bases at V and 4 bases at J, leaving 7 bases unmatched. Germline loops: CDR1 SEHNR, CDR2 FQNEAQ (reference sequence). This CDR3 is built from 14 residues. CDR3 residues: CAILSGQGNEKLFF. The CDR3 region has the DNA TGTGCCATCCTCTCGGGACAGGGTAATGAAAAACTGTTTTTT.

This clone was picked up a small number of times. This sequence joins TRBV12-5 and TRBJ2-1; the match to TRBD2 covers 8 bases. The CDR3 totals 14 residues. Germline CDR1 reads LGHNT; CDR2 reads FRNRAP. The V gene end was trimmed by 6 bases and the J gene end by 8 bases; junction bases not matched to a gene: 9. In DNA, the CDR3 is TGTGCTAGTGGGTTAGCGGGATTGGTCGATGAGCAGTTCTTC. The encoded protein is CASGLAGLVDEQFF.

The V and J genes are TRBV7-2 and TRBJ1-6; TRBD1 matches 7 bases. V lost 5 bases and J lost 5; bases outside the gene matches: 3. Looked up from germline, CDR1 is SGHTA and CDR2 is FQGNSA. There are 14 residues in the CDR3. The CDR3 reads CASSPRGDNSPLHF. Written as DNA, the CDR3 is TGTGCCAGCAGCCCCAGGGGGGATAATTCACCCCTCCACTTT.